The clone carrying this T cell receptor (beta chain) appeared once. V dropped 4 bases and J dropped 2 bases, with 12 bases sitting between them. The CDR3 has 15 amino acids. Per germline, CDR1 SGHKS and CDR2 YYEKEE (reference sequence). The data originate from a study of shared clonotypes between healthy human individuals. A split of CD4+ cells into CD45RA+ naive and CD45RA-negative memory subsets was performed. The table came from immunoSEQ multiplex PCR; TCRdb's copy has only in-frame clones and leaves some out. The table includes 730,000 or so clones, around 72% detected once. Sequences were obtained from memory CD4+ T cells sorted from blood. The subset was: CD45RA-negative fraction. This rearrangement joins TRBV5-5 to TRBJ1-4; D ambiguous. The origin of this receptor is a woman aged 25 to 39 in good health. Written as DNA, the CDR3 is TGTGCCAGCAGCCAAAGGTGGGCGACTAATGAAAAACTGTTTTTT. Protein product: CASSQRWATNEKLFF.